Shown below are 12 T cell receptor beta chains from a single sample sequenced in a study of untreated major depressive disorder. Findings of the study overall: Depressed patients' CD4+ T cells carried increased TRBV05-01 (Vbeta 5.1) usage versus control CD4+ T cells.

These TCRs are of unknown antigen specificity. The table came from immunoSEQ multiplex PCR; TCRdb's copy has only in-frame clones and leaves some out. The sample includes roughly 13,000 clones, around nine tenths of them seen just once. Sequencing was done on a sample of CD4+ T cells from PBMCs. These TCRs come from a woman aged 25 to 45 with major depressive disorder.

The CDR3 sequence is CASSPARTASTDTQYF. The CDR3 DNA sequence: TGCGCCAGCAGCCCAGCAAGGACGGCTAGCACAGATACGCAGTATTTT. This chain connects TRBV5-1 to TRBJ2-3; D is unclear. Trimming took off 4 bases at V and 0 bases at J, with 15 bases between the two ends. Germline-derived CDR1 and CDR2 are SGHRS and YFSETQ. CDR3 size: 16 residues.

The chain employs TRBV6-5 and TRBJ2-1; D is perhaps TRBD1 or TRBD2 (5 bases each). The V gene lost 9 bases and the J gene lost 8 bases, with 20 bases spanning the gap. The CDR3 length is 14 residues. Germline V lookup: CDR1 MNHEY, CDR2 SVGAGI. This CDR3 reads CARRWGRMEHEQFF. The CDR3 region has the DNA TGTGCCAGACGGTGGGGACGTATGGAACATGAGCAGTTCTTC.

This chain connects TRBV28 to TRBJ1-4; TRBD1 is a possible D gene (5 bases). CDR1 is MDHEN and CDR2 is SYDVKM in the germline V gene. This CDR3 has 15 amino acids. V was trimmed by 5 bases and J by 4 bases, leaving 14 bases between them. The CDR3 coding sequence is TGTGCCAGCAGTCCCTTTGGGACCCTTAATGAAAAACTGTTTTTT. As protein: CASSPFGTLNEKLFF.

This clone was picked up one time. CDR3 nucleotides: TGCAGCGTCCGCACCTACGAGCAGTACTTC. It translates to CSVRTYEQYF. The gene calls are TRBV29-1 and TRBJ2-7; D is undetermined. This CDR3 is 10 amino acids long. V lost 6 bases and J lost 2, with 5 bases in between. CDR1 and CDR2 from the germline V gene are SQVTM and ANQGSEA.

The rearrangement joins TRBV6-1 to TRBJ1-3, with D perhaps TRBD1 (5 bases). The CDR3 runs 13 residues. The V end lost 6 bases, the J end lost 1 base, and 7 bases lay between the germline ends. Germline V gene sequence: CDR1 MNHNS, CDR2 SASEGT. CDR3 amino acids: CASRYRSGNTIYF. The CDR3 DNA is TGTGCCAGCAGATACAGGTCTGGAAACACCATATATTTT.

The chain carries TRBV14 and TRBJ1-2; no clear D gene. Germline loops: CDR1 SGHDN, CDR2 FVKESK. Trimming took 4 bases from V and 4 from J, leaving 7 bases between them. The CDR3 totals 12 residues. CDR3: CASSPGVYGYTF. In nucleotides, the CDR3 is TGTGCCAGCAGCCCCGGTGTCTATGGCTACACCTTC.

V usage is TRBV4-1 and J usage is TRBJ1-2; 8 bases align to TRBD1. The CDR3 is made up of 16 amino acids. V was pared by 2 bases and J by 7 bases, with 12 bases of the junction left unmatched. Germline loops: CDR1 MGHRA, CDR2 YSYEKL. CDR3 DNA sequence: TGCGCCAGCAGCCAAAGACAGGGGAGCCCTCCCATTGGCTACACCTTC. It specifies CASSQRQGSPPIGYTF.

This rearrangement joins TRBV11-2 to TRBJ1-1; D gene uncertain. Germline values: CDR1 SGHAT, CDR2 FQNNGV. Trimming took off 1 base at V and 3 bases at J, with 12 bases between the two ends. The CDR3 runs to 15 residues. This CDR3 is CASSLVAADYTEAFF. The DNA of the CDR3 is TGTGCCAGCAGCTTAGTCGCAGCGGACTACACTGAAGCTTTCTTT.

V usage is TRBV2 and J usage is TRBJ2-3; D not certain. Trimming took off 0 bases at V and 6 bases at J, with 10 bases between the two ends. The CDR3 sequence is 14 residues long. Germline CDR1 reads SNHLY; CDR2 reads FYNNEI. Written as DNA, the CDR3 is TGTGCCAGCAGTGAAGCCCGGCTCCCGGATACGCAGTATTTT. This encodes CASSEARLPDTQYF. Full variable domain (missing parts from reference TRBV2 and TRBJ2-3): EPEVTQTPSHQVTQMGQEVILRCVPISNHLYFYWYRQILGQKVEFLVSFYNNEISEKSEIFDDQFSVERPDGSNFTLKIRSTKLEDSAMYFCASSEARLPDTQYFGPGTRLTVL.

The chain carries TRBV20-1 and TRBJ2-1, with D tentatively TRBD2 (5 bases). The germline V gene has CDR1 DFQATT and CDR2 SNEGSKA (reference sequence). This CDR3 is 11 amino acids long. The V end was cut by 6 bases, the J end by 7 bases, with 10 bases between. CDR3: CSAYRRNEQFF. The DNA for the CDR3 is TGCAGTGCCTACCGGAGGAATGAGCAGTTCTTC.

This clone appeared a single time. This chain joins TRBV27 and TRBJ1-2; 7 nucleotides agree with TRBD1. The length of the CDR3 is 13 residues. The V gene's germline CDR1 is MNHEY and CDR2 SMNVEV (reference sequence). J gave up 2 bases and V 5 bases, and 2 bases lay outside the gene matches. The DNA of the CDR3 is TGTGCCAGCAGTCTGGACAGGAACTATGGCTACACCTTC. Its translation: CASSLDRNYGYTF.

DNA for the CDR3: TGTGCTAGTGGCCCCGGACAGGGGTCCAGCAATCAGCCCCAGCATTTT. Translating it yields CASGPGQGSSNQPQHF. The chain recombines TRBV12-5 with TRBJ1-5, with 9 bases fitting TRBD1. The CDR3 loop spans 16 amino acids. CDR1 is LGHNT and CDR2 is FRNRAP in the germline V gene. Germline trimming cut 6 bases from V and 1 base from J; bases unmatched to any gene: 7. Full variable domain (missing parts from reference TRBV12-5 and TRBJ1-5): DARVTQTPRHKVTEMGQEVTMRCQPILGHNTVFWYRQTMMQGLELLAYFRNRAPLDDSGMPKDRFSAEMPDATLATLKIQPSEPRDSAVYFCASGPGQGSSNQPQHFGDGTRLSIL.